The clone carrying this TCR beta chain was recorded once. This CDR3 has 10 residues. In germline, CDR1 is SQVTM, CDR2 ANQGSEA. Trimming cost V 4 bases and J 7 bases, with 5 bases left between them. This record belongs to a study of OX40 agonist ivuxolimab in advanced cancers. Here immunoSEQ multiplex PCR was the method, and the copy in TCRdb shows in-frame clones only, minus some. In the table there are 68,000 or so clones, 84% of which are singletons. The sequences come from CD4+ or CD8+ T cells sorted from blood, collected in a trial of the OX40 agonist ivuxolimab. This sequence originates from an adult with an advanced solid tumor such as melanoma, head and neck, liver or kidney cancer. V is TRBV29-1 and J is TRBJ1-5, with D perhaps TRBD1 (5 bases). CDR3 sequence reads: CSVGQQPQHF. CDR3 nucleotide sequence: TGCAGCGTTGGACAGCAGCCCCAGCATTTT.